The next 16 T cell receptor beta chains were all read from a single sample in a study of blood T cell repertoires in COVID-19. Clones were sequenced by immunoSEQ multiplex PCR, and TCRdb holds only the in-frame ones, with some missing. Here the sample spans 200,000 to 250,000 clones, 85% being singletons. The sample consisted of peripheral blood. Every receptor here comes from a man aged 50 to 60 who had recovered from COVID-19.

This clone showed up many times. The chain couples TRBV5-4 to TRBJ2-7; 14 bases map to TRBD2. Losses at the gene ends were 3 bases for V and 4 bases for J; bases not matched to a gene: 18. Germline CDR1 is SGHNT and CDR2 is YYREEE (reference sequence). The CDR3 has 20 amino acids. DNA of the CDR3: TGTGCCAGCAGCTACAACCCCGGGACTAGCGGGAGCGTCCTACTGTACGAGCAGTACTTC. It yields the protein CASSYNPGTSGSVLLYEQYF.

The rearrangement uses TRBV19 and TRBJ1-1; TRBD1 agrees at 11 bases. Germline CDR1 and CDR2: LNHDA and SQIVND (reference sequence). The CDR3 is 17 residues long. Germline trimming cut 4 bases from V and 1 base from J; bases unmatched to any gene: 8. The CDR3 region is CASSSRDRGFGNTEAFF. CDR3 in DNA: TGTGCCAGTAGTAGCCGGGACAGGGGGTTTGGGAACACTGAAGCTTTCTTT.

This clone was detected only once. The rearrangement joins TRBV6-5 to TRBJ2-7, with 7 bases identical to TRBD1. V trimming: 6 bases; J trimming: 0 bases; junction bases outside the gene matches: 5. The CDR3 is made up of 14 amino acids. Germline CDR1 reads MNHEY; CDR2 reads SVGAGI. CDR3 nucleotide sequence: TGTGCCAGCAGAAAGACAGGGAGCTCCTACGAGCAGTACTTC. It yields the protein CASRKTGSSYEQYF.

The gene calls are TRBV27 and TRBJ2-2; 8 positions match TRBD1. CDR1 is MNHEY, CDR2 SMNVEV, per germline (reference sequence). V dropped 3 bases and J dropped 0; count of bases not matched to a gene: 3. The CDR3 extends over 16 amino acids. The CDR3 region has the DNA TGTGCCAGCAGTTTCCGGACAGGGTCGAACACCGGGGAGCTGTTTTTT. Translation gives CASSFRTGSNTGELFF.

V gene TRBV7-2 combines with J gene TRBJ2-7; D is perhaps TRBD1 (6 bases). This CDR3 has 12 amino acids. Germline loops: CDR1 SGHTA, CDR2 FQGNSA. Trimming removed 5 bases at V and 4 bases at J, with 9 bases between. Here the CDR3 DNA reads TGTGCCAGCAGCCGCCAGGGGTACGAGCAGTACTTC. Amino acids: CASSRQGYEQYF.

This clone has more than one count but fewer than ten. The V call is TRBV7-8, the J call TRBJ1-5, with D perhaps matching TRBD1 (6 bases). There are 14 residues in the CDR3. Between the trimmed V and J ends, which lost 2 bases and 5 bases, there was a span of 10 bases. Germline V gene data show CDR1 as SGHVS and CDR2 as FQNEAQ. The CDR3 region is CASSLTDRYQPQHF. The CDR3 bases are TGTGCCAGCAGCTTAACGGACAGATATCAGCCCCAGCATTTT.

The rearrangement uses TRBV28 and TRBJ1-2; D possibly corresponds to TRBD1 (5 bases). V lost 4 bases, J lost 8 bases, and 11 bases lay in between. The length of the CDR3 is 12 residues. In germline, CDR1 is MDHEN, CDR2 SYDVKM. CDR3 bases: TGTGCCAGCAGTTCGGGGGTGCGGGGCTACACCTTC. Protein product: CASSSGVRGYTF.

V usage is TRBV7-9 and J usage is TRBJ2-7, with D perhaps matching TRBD1 (5 bases). Germline CDR1 and CDR2: SEHNR and FQNEAQ (reference sequence). There are 14 residues in the CDR3. Trimming removed 3 bases from V and 5 bases from J, with 14 bases in between. This CDR3 is CASSFGAGPDEQYF. CDR3 DNA: TGTGCCAGCAGCTTTGGGGCAGGGCCCGACGAGCAGTACTTC.

This clone has just one count. V usage is TRBV4-1 and J usage is TRBJ2-7; possibly TRBD2 for D (5 bases). The CDR3 loop spans 16 amino acids. V lost 0 bases and J 3 bases, leaving 15 bases between the germline ends. Germline V gives CDR1 MGHRA, CDR2 YSYEKL. CDR3 region: CASSQEWARGRYEQYF. DNA for the CDR3: TGCGCCAGCAGCCAAGAATGGGCGAGAGGGCGCTACGAGCAGTACTTC.

Only a few counts were recorded for this clone. This rearrangement joins TRBV2 to TRBJ2-7; 9 nucleotides line up with TRBD1. Germline CDR1 and CDR2: SNHLY and FYNNEI. CDR3 size: 13 residues. Losses at the gene ends were 5 bases for V and 10 bases for J; bases not matched to a gene: 9. As DNA, the CDR3 is TGTGCCAGCAGTCCACAAAGACAGGGGGAACAGTACTTC. Protein sequence: CASSPQRQGEQYF.

This clone showed up just a few times. The chain is built from TRBV3-1 (or the pseudogene TRBV3-2) and TRBJ1-2; D unresolved. The CDR3 loop spans 14 amino acids. Deletions cut 1 base from V and 4 bases from J, with 10 bases between. The germline gives CDR1 LGHDT, CDR2 YNNKEL (reference sequence). The CDR3 loop reads CASSQVSGSYGYTF. The CDR3, as DNA: TGTGCCAGCAGCCAAGTCTCAGGTTCCTATGGCTACACCTTC.

The chain uses TRBV14 and TRBJ1-2; D is ambiguous. The CDR3 sequence is 14 residues long. CDR1 SGHDN and CDR2 FVKESK come from the germline V gene. The V gene lost 6 bases and the J gene lost 12 bases, with 23 bases spanning the gap. CDR3 amino acids: CASSPRWQPSGNTF. The CDR3, as DNA: TGTGCCAGCAGTCCCCGATGGCAACCATCGGGAAACACCTTC. The full variable domain, completed using reference TRBV14 and TRBJ1-2, is EAGVTQFPSHSVIEKGQTVTLRCDPISGHDNLYWYRRVMGKEIKFLLHFVKESKQDESGMPNNRFLAERTGGTYSTLKVQPAELEDSGVYFCASSPRWQPSGNTFGSGTRLTVV.

The chain's CDR3 is CASSQDPWDSGEKLFF. The CDR3, as DNA: TGTGCCAGCAGCCAAGATCCCTGGGACAGCGGGGAAAAACTGTTTTTT. The chain recombines TRBV14 with TRBJ1-4, with 7 positions matching TRBD1. Per germline, CDR1 SGHDN and CDR2 FVKESK. The CDR3 totals 16 residues. V lost 0 bases and J lost 8; bases outside the gene matches: 9.

This clone was seen a few times. The chain carries TRBV19 and TRBJ2-1; tentative D call: TRBD1 (5 bases). The CDR3 contains 13 residues. The ends were cut back, 6 bases at V and 7 bases at J, with 13 bases in the middle. Germline CDR1 is LNHDA and CDR2 is SQIVND (reference sequence). In nucleotides, the CDR3 is TGTGCCAGTAGCCTGTCAGGGTGGAATGAGCAGTTCTTC. The encoded protein is CASSLSGWNEQFF.

This clone has just a few counts. CDR3 sequence reads: CASRREHGNTGELFF. The CDR3 DNA reads as TGTGCCAGCAGGCGGGAACATGGGAACACCGGGGAGCTGTTTTTT. This chain joins TRBV6-5 and TRBJ2-2; tentative D call: TRBD2 (6 bases). This CDR3 has 15 amino acids. Trimming removed 6 bases at V and 1 base at J, with 12 bases between. From germline, CDR1 is MNHEY and CDR2 SVGAGI.

This chain joins TRBV5-4 and TRBJ2-3, with TRBD2 identical over 8 bases. CDR3 length: 14 amino acids. Germline V gene sequence: CDR1 SGHNT, CDR2 YYREEE (reference sequence). The V and J ends lost 10 bases and 2 bases, in that order; junction bases with no gene match: 9. CDR3: CASLERGYTDTQYF. Written as DNA, the CDR3 is TGTGCCTCCCTAGAGCGGGGGTACACAGATACGCAGTATTTT.